The subject of this entry is one T cell receptor beta chain. This sample is drawn from a study of blood T cell repertoires in COVID-19. Trimming took 3 bases from V and 1 from J, leaving 13 bases between them. CDR3 length equals 15 residues. Per germline, CDR1 SGHRS and CDR2 YFSETQ. Assay: immunoSEQ multiplex PCR; the TCRdb copy retains only in-frame clones and omits some. The sample records over 400,000 clones, roughly 89% being singletons. The sequenced sample was peripheral blood. The rearrangement joins TRBV5-1 to TRBJ1-1, with D tentatively TRBD1 (5 bases). The origin of this receptor is a woman between 25 and 40 years old with active or convalescent COVID-19. The CDR3 region is CASSYVGTENTEAFF. In nucleotides, the CDR3 is TGCGCCAGCAGCTACGTAGGGACTGAGAACACTGAAGCTTTCTTT. Full variable domain (rest looked up from reference TRBV5-1 and TRBJ1-1): KAGVTQTPRYLIKTRGQQVTLSCSPISGHRSVSWYQQTPGQGLQFLFEYFSETQRNKGNFPGRFSGRQFSNSRSEMNVSTLELGDSALYLCASSYVGTENTEAFFGQGTRLTVV.